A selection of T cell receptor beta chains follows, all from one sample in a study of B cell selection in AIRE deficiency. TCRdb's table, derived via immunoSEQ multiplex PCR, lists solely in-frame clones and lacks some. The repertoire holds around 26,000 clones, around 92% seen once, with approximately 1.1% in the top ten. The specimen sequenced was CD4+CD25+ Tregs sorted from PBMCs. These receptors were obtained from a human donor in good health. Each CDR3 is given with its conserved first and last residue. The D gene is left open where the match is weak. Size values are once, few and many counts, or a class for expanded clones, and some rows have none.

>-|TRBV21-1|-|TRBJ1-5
CASSKRTGSNQPQHF
TGTGCCAGCAGCAAACGGACAGGGAGCAATCAGCCCCAGCATTTT
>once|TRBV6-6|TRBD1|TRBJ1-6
CASSYSQGGNSPLHF
TGTGCCAGCAGTTACTCGCAGGGGGGGAATTCACCCCTCCACTTT
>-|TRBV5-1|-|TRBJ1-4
CASSGDTDPTNEKLFF
TGCGCCAGCAGCGGGGACACGGATCCAACTAATGAAAAACTGTTTTTT
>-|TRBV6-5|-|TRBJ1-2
CASRGTPMALGYTF
TGTGCCAGCAGAGGGACCCCCATGGCTCTCGGCTACACCTTC
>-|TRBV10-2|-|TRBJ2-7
CASSEAYEQYF
TGCGCCAGCAGTGAGGCCTACGAGCAGTACTTC
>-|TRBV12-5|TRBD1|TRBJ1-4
CASGSQGRSEKLFF
TGTGCTAGTGGTTCACAGGGGCGCTCTGAAAAACTGTTTTTT
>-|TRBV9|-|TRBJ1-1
CASSVVATGLTEAFF
TGTGCCAGCAGCGTAGTAGCCACAGGATTGACTGAAGCTTTCTTT
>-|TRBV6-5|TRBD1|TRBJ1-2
CASSPQGGYGYTF
TGTGCCAGCAGCCCACAGGGGGGCTATGGCTACACCTTC
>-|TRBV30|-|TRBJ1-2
CAWTAGANYGYTF
TGTGCCTGGACCGCTGGGGCTAACTATGGCTACACCTTC
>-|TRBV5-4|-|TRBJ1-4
CASSSQVEGGEKLFF
TGTGCCAGCAGTTCGCAGGTAGAGGGAGGTGAAAAACTGTTTTTT
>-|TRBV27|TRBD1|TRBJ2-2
CASGTGDTGELFF
TGTGCCAGCGGGACAGGGGACACCGGGGAGCTGTTTTTT
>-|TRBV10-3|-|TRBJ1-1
CAISEHADTEAFF
TGTGCCATCAGTGAGCACGCAGACACTGAAGCTTTCTTT
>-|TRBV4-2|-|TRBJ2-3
CASSPSSADTQYF
TGTGCCAGCAGCCCCTCCTCGGCAGATACGCAGTATTTT
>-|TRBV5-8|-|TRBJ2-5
CASSAYGETQYF
TGTGCCAGCAGCGCTTACGGAGAGACCCAGTACTTC